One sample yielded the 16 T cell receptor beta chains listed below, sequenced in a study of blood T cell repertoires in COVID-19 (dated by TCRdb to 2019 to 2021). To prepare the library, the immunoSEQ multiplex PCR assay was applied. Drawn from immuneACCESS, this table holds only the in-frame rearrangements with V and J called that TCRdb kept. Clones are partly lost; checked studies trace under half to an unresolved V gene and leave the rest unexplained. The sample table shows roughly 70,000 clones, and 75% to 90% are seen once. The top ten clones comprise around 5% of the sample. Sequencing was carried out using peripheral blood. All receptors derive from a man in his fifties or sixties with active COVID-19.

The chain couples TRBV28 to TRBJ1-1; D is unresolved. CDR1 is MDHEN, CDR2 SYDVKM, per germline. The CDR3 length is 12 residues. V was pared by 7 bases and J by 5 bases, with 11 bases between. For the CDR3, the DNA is TGTGCCAGCACCAATGACATTACTGAAGCTTTCTTT. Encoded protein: CASTNDITEAFF.

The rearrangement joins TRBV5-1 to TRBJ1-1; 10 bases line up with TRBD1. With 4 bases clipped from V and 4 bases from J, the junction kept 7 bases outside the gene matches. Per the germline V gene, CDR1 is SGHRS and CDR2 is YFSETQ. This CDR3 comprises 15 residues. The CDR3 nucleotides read TGCGCCAGCAGCGTGACAGGGGGCGCGCGCACTGAAGCTTTCTTT. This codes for CASSVTGGARTEAFF. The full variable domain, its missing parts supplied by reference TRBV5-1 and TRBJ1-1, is KAGVTQTPRYLIKTRGQQVTLSCSPISGHRSVSWYQQTPGQGLQFLFEYFSETQRNKGNFPGRFSGRQFSNSRSEMNVSTLELGDSALYLCASSVTGGARTEAFFGQGTRLTVV.

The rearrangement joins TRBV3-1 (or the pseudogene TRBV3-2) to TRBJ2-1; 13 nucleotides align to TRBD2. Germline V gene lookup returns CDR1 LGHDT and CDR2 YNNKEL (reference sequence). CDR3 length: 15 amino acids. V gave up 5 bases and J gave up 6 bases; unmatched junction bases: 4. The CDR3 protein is CASSAGLAGLNEQFF. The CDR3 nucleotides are TGTGCCAGCAGCGCGGGACTAGCGGGGCTCAATGAGCAGTTCTTC.

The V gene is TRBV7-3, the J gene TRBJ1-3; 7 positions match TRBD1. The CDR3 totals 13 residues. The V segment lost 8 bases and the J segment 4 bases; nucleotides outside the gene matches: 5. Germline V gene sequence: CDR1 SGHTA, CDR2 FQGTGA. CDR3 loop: CASSRDRGNTIYF. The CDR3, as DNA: TGTGCCAGCTCCCGGGACAGAGGAAACACCATATATTTT.

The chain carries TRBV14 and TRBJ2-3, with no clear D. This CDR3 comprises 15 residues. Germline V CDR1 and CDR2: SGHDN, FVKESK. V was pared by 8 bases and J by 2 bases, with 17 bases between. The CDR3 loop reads CASSPESISTDTQYF. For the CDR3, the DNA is TGTGCCAGCTCGCCCGAGTCCATTTCCACAGATACGCAGTATTTT.

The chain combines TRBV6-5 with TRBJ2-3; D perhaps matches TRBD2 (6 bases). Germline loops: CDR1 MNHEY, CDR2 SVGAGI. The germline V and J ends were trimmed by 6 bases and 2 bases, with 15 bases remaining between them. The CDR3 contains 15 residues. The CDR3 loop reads CASSLLARTTDTQYF. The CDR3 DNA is TGTGCCAGCAGCCTCCTAGCGAGGACCACAGATACGCAGTATTTT.

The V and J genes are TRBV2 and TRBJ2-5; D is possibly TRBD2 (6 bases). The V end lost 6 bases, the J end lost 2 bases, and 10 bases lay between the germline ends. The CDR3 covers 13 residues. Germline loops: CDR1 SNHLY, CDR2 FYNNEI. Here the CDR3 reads CASRSGPQETQYF. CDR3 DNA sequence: TGTGCCAGCAGGAGCGGGCCTCAAGAGACCCAGTACTTC. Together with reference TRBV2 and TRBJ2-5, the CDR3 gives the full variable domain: EPEVTQTPSHQVTQMGQEVILRCVPISNHLYFYWYRQILGQKVEFLVSFYNNEISEKSEIFDDQFSVERPDGSNFTLKIRSTKLEDSAMYFCASRSGPQETQYFGPGTRLLVL.

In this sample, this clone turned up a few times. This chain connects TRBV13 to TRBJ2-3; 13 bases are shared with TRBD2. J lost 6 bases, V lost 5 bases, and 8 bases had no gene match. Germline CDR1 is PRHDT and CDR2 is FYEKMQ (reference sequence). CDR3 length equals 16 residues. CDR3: CASSLGGLAGTDTQYF. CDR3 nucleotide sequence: TGTGCCAGCAGCCTGGGGGGACTAGCGGGAACGGATACGCAGTATTTT.

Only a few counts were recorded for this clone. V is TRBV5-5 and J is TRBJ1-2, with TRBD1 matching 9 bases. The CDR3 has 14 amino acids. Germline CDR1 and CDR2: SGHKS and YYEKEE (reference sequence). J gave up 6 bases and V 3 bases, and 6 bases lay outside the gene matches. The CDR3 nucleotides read TGTGCCAGCAGCTCCCGGACAGGGGTGAATGGCTACACCTTC. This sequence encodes CASSSRTGVNGYTF.

The CDR3 bases are TGTGCCAGCAGCTTGTATACCGGGACTAGCGGGTCTACAGATACGCAGTATTTT. This translates into CASSLYTGTSGSTDTQYF. The chain has TRBV5-4 and TRBJ2-3; 12 nucleotides line up with TRBD2. CDR3 length equals 18 residues. Germline V gives CDR1 SGHNT, CDR2 YYREEE (reference sequence). After removal of 1 base from V and 3 bases from J, the junction contained 9 bases not matched to a gene.

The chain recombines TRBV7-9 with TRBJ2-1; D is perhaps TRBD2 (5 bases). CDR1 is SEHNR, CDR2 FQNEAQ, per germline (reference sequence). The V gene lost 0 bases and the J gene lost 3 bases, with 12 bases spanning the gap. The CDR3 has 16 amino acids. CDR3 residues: CASSLALLAFYNEQFF. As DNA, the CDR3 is TGTGCCAGCAGCTTAGCGCTGCTAGCTTTCTACAATGAGCAGTTCTTC.

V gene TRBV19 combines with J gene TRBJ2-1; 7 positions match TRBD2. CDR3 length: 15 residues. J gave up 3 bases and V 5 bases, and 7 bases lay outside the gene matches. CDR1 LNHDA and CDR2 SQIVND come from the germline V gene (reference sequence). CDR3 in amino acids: CASSLSGLLYNEQFF. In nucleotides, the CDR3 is TGTGCCAGTAGTCTTAGCGGGTTACTCTACAATGAGCAGTTCTTC.

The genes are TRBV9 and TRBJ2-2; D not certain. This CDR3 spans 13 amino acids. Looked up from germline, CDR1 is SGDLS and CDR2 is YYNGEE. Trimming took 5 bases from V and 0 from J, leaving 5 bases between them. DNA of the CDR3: TGTGCCAGCAGTGCGGCGAACACCGGGGAGCTGTTTTTT. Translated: CASSAANTGELFF.

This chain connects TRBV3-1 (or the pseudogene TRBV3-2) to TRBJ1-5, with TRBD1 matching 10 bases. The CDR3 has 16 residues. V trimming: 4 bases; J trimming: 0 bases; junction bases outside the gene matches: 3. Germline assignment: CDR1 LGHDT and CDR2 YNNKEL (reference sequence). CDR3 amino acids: CASSLGTGDSNQPQHF. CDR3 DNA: TGTGCCAGCAGCCTGGGGACAGGGGATAGCAATCAGCCCCAGCATTTT.

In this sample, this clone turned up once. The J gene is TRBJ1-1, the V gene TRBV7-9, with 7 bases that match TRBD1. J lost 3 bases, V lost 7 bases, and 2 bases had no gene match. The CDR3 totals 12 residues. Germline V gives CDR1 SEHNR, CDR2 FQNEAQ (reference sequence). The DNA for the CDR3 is TGTGCCAGCAAGACAGGGCACACTGAAGCTTTCTTT. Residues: CASKTGHTEAFF.

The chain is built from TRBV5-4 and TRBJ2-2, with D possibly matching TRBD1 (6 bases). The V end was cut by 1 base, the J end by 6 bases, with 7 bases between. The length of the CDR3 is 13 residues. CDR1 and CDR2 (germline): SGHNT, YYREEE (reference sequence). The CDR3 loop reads CASSLTGPGELFF. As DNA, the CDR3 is TGTGCCAGCAGCTTGACAGGGCCCGGGGAGCTGTTTTTT.